What follows are 22 T cell receptor beta chains derived from one specimen sequenced in a study of cytomegalovirus exposure and HLA in healthy donors. Primers for the PCR totalled 60 Vbeta and 13 Jbeta. The protocol was immunoSEQ multiplex PCR, while the TCRdb copy is restricted to in-frame clones and leaves out a portion. The data contain 85,000 to 120,000 clones, approximately 87% of them singletons. Sequencing was done on a sample of PBMCs. The receptors here all came from a man aged 40-49 years in good health and CMV-seronegative.

The rearrangement uses TRBV5-1 and TRBJ2-3, with 10 bases that match TRBD2. The CDR3 totals 16 residues. Germline assignment: CDR1 SGHRS and CDR2 YFSETQ. The V segment lost 5 bases and the J segment 2 bases; nucleotides outside the gene matches: 8. The CDR3 nucleotides are TGCGCCAGCAGAAGCGGACTAGCGGTCCCCACAGATACGCAGTATTTT. It encodes CASRSGLAVPTDTQYF.

J is TRBJ1-5 and V is TRBV6-4, with D possibly being TRBD1 (5 bases). The V gene's germline CDR1 is MRHNA and CDR2 SNTAGT. The CDR3 length is 14 residues. The CDR3, as DNA: TGTGTCACTCAGGCCGGGGGGGACAATCAGCCCCAGCATTTT. This gives the protein CVTQAGGDNQPQHF.

The rearrangement joins TRBV7-2 to TRBJ2-1; 8 nucleotides line up with TRBD2. CDR3 length: 15 residues. Trimming at V came to 5 bases and at J to 4 bases, leaving 7 bases not matched to a gene. The germline gives CDR1 SGHTA, CDR2 FQGNSA. CDR3 coding DNA: TGTGCCAGCAGCCCCGGGGGGGCCCGTTACAATGAGCAGTTCTTC. Encoded protein: CASSPGGARYNEQFF.

A few counts support this clone. This chain connects TRBV4-2 to TRBJ1-1, with D maybe TRBD1 (6 bases). Trimming took off 5 bases at V and 5 bases at J, with 12 bases between the two ends. Per the germline V gene, CDR1 is LGHNA and CDR2 is YNFKEQ. This CDR3 region has 13 residues. CDR3 residues: CASSAGVRTEAFF. The CDR3 nucleotides are TGTGCCAGCAGCGCAGGGGTACGGACTGAAGCTTTCTTT.

The chain recombines TRBV9 with TRBJ2-7; D may be TRBD2 (5 bases). Trimming shortened V by 0 bases and J by 2 bases, and 15 bases separated the two germline ends. Germline V gene data show CDR1 as SGDLS and CDR2 as YYNGEE. CDR3 size: 16 residues. The CDR3: CASSVGGADGAYEQYF. CDR3 DNA: TGTGCCAGCAGCGTAGGGGGAGCAGATGGGGCCTACGAGCAGTACTTC.

V and J are TRBV15 and TRBJ1-2; TRBD1 aligns across 7 bases. This CDR3 spans 15 amino acids. Germline-derived CDR1 and CDR2 are LNHNV and YYDKDF (reference sequence). V lost 5 bases, J lost 1 base, and 7 bases stayed unmatched. CDR3 region: CATSGTRQGNYGYTF. The CDR3 DNA reads as TGTGCCACCAGCGGCACAAGACAGGGTAACTATGGCTACACCTTC.

This chain links TRBV7-3 with TRBJ2-1, with a weak D call TRBD2 (5 bases). V lost 6 bases to trimming and J lost 4 bases, with 16 bases between them. The CDR3 extends over 15 amino acids. Germline V gives CDR1 SGHTA, CDR2 FQGTGA. The CDR3 coding sequence is TGTGCCAGCAGTCACGGACTCCCTCCTTACAATGAGCAGTTCTTC. Translated, it gives CASSHGLPPYNEQFF.

The V and J genes are TRBV19 and TRBJ2-7; a possible D gene is TRBD2 (6 bases). Germline V gene sequence: CDR1 LNHDA, CDR2 SQIVND (reference sequence). V was shortened by 3 bases and J by 4 bases, with 16 bases between the two germline ends. The CDR3 sequence is 15 residues long. The chain's CDR3 is CASSIAGGDWYEQYF. The DNA of the CDR3 is TGTGCCAGTAGTATTGCGGGCGGGGACTGGTACGAGCAGTACTTC. Together with reference TRBV19 and TRBJ2-7, the CDR3 gives the full variable domain: DGGITQSPKYLFRKEGQNVTLSCEQNLNHDAMYWYRQDPGQGLRLIYYSQIVNDFQKGDIAEGYSVSREKKESFPLTVTSAQKNPTAFYLCASSIAGGDWYEQYFGPGTRLTVT.

V usage is TRBV19 and J usage is TRBJ1-2; D not certain. The CDR3 is 14 amino acids. Trimming took off 10 bases at V and 3 bases at J, with 18 bases between the two ends. Germline loops: CDR1 LNHDA, CDR2 SQIVND (reference sequence). The CDR3 DNA is TGTGCCACCAAGATCGAGGTGTACGACTATGGCTACACCTTC. This gives the protein CATKIEVYDYGYTF.

This clone was seen once. The chain uses TRBV19 and TRBJ1-1; D is unresolved. V was shortened by 3 bases and J by 1 base, with 6 bases between the two germline ends. The CDR3 has 13 residues. CDR1 LNHDA and CDR2 SQIVND come from the germline V gene (reference sequence). CDR3 sequence reads: CASSMARNTEAFF. The CDR3 DNA reads as TGTGCCAGTAGTATGGCACGGAACACTGAAGCTTTCTTT.

The chain employs TRBV4-3 and TRBJ2-1; TRBD1 is a possible D gene (5 bases). In germline, CDR1 is LGHNA, CDR2 YSLEER. The CDR3 runs 14 residues. With 2 bases removed from V and 4 bases from J, the gap between germline ends came to 9 bases. CDR3 in amino acids: CASSQTDRYNEQFF. The CDR3, as DNA: TGCGCCAGCAGCCAAACCGACAGATACAATGAGCAGTTCTTC.

This clone was observed a single time. As the CDR3 is not closed by the conserved phenylalanine or tryptophan, this likely results from a read error. No DNA is shown, since the ends of the CDR3 on it are uncertain; the CDR3 is the one TCRdb lists. The chain links TRBV10-2 to TRBJ1-3. CDR1 WSHSY and CDR2 SAAADI come from the germline V gene. The CDR3 is made up of 10 amino acids, end residues included. CDR3 sequence reads: CASSAVGGRG.

This sequence joins TRBV6-5 and TRBJ1-1; weak D call: TRBD1 (6 bases). Trimming cost V 5 bases and J 5 bases, with 12 bases left between them. The CDR3 totals 13 residues. Germline assignment: CDR1 MNHEY and CDR2 SVGAGI. The CDR3 loop is CASSQQGNTEAFF. The CDR3 coding sequence is TGTGCCAGCAGTCAACAGGGTAATACTGAAGCTTTCTTT.

This chain uses TRBV5-1 with TRBJ2-2, with D perhaps matching TRBD2 (6 bases). This CDR3 region has 15 residues. Trimming cost V 2 bases and J 7 bases, with 15 bases left between them. Germline lookup yields CDR1 SGHRS and CDR2 YFSETQ. The CDR3 region has the DNA TGCGCCAGCAGCTTAGGAGGGACGACCATCGGGGAGCTGTTTTTT. Its translation is CASSLGGTTIGELFF.

This chain uses TRBV27 with TRBJ1-5; possible D gene TRBD1, 5 bases. CDR1 and CDR2 from the germline V gene are MNHEY and SMNVEV (reference sequence). This CDR3 region has 12 residues. The V and J ends lost 5 bases and 9 bases respectively, with 11 bases between them. Written as DNA, the CDR3 is TGTGCCAGCAGTCCGTCGGGGGGGCCCCAGCATTTT. Amino acids: CASSPSGGPQHF.

The V and J genes are TRBV7-8 and TRBJ2-7; possibly TRBD1 for D (6 bases). Germline assignment: CDR1 SGHVS and CDR2 FQNEAQ. Trimming pared 2 bases from V and 4 bases from J, leaving 6 bases between. This CDR3 contains 12 residues. CDR3 residues: CASSLQGYEQYF. CDR3 nucleotide sequence: TGTGCCAGCAGCTTACAGGGGTACGAGCAGTACTTC.

The chain is built from TRBV2 and TRBJ1-6; 10 bases match TRBD1. The V gene's germline CDR1 is SNHLY and CDR2 FYNNEI. This CDR3 comprises 16 residues. V dropped 6 bases and J dropped 4; count of bases not matched to a gene: 6. CDR3 residues: CASRGDRGWYNSPLHF. The DNA of the CDR3 is TGTGCCAGCAGAGGGGACAGGGGATGGTATAATTCACCCCTCCACTTT.

This chain joins TRBV7-2 and TRBJ1-2; D unresolved. Germline V CDR1 and CDR2: SGHTA, FQGNSA. The CDR3 covers 13 residues. Trimming cost V 8 bases and J 4 bases, with 14 bases left between them. This CDR3 is CASGTATSYGYTF. CDR3 bases: TGTGCCAGCGGTACAGCCACGAGCTATGGCTACACCTTC.

The chain uses TRBV5-1 and TRBJ2-2; possibly TRBD2 for D (5 bases). This CDR3 has 15 residues. Germline V gene lookup returns CDR1 SGHRS and CDR2 YFSETQ. The germline V and J ends were trimmed by 5 bases and 6 bases, with 17 bases remaining between them. The CDR3 sequence: CASSTRAAQAGELFF. CDR3 coding DNA: TGCGCCAGCAGTACCCGAGCGGCTCAGGCCGGGGAGCTGTTTTTT.

This chain links TRBV7-8 with TRBJ1-1; D ambiguous. The germline V gene has CDR1 SGHVS and CDR2 FQNEAQ. Trimming took 3 bases from V and 1 from J, leaving 6 bases between them. The CDR3 is made up of 13 amino acids. The CDR3 loop reads CASSLAENTEAFF. The CDR3 nucleotides are TGTGCCAGCAGCTTGGCAGAGAACACTGAAGCTTTCTTT.

The chain couples TRBV6-1 to TRBJ2-7; D perhaps matches TRBD2 (6 bases). Per the germline V gene, CDR1 is MNHNS and CDR2 is SASEGT. The V gene lost 4 bases and the J gene lost 4 bases, with 11 bases spanning the gap. This CDR3 has 13 amino acids. DNA of the CDR3: TGTGCCAGCAGTGTAGGACTATTGTACGAGCAGTACTTC. Its translation: CASSVGLLYEQYF.

The chain carries TRBV7-9 and TRBJ1-3; D may be TRBD1 (5 bases). In germline, CDR1 is SEHNR, CDR2 FQNEAQ (reference sequence). The CDR3 totals 15 residues. V lost 5 bases, J lost 0 bases, and 11 bases lay in between. CDR3 in amino acids: CASSQTAASGNTIYF. As DNA, the CDR3 is TGTGCCAGCAGCCAGACAGCTGCCTCTGGAAACACCATATATTTT.